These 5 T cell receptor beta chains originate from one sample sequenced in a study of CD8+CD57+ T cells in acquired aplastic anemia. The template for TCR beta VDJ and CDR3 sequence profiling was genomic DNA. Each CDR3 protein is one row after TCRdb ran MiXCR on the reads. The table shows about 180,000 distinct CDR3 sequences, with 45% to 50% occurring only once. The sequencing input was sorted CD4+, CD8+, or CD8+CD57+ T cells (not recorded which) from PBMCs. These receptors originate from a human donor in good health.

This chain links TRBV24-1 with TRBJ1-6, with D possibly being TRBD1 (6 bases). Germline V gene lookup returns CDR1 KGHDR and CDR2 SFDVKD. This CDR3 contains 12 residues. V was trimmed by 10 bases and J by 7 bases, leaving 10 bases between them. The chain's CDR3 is CATDSRNSPLHF. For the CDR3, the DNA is TGTGCCACGGACAGTCGAAATTCACCCCTCCACTTT.

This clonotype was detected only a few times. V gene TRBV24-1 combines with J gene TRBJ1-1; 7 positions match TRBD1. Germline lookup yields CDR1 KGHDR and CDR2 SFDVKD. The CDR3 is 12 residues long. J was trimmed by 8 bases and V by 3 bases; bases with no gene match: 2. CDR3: CATSDLRGEAFF. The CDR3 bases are TGTGCCACCAGTGATCTCAGGGGGGAAGCTTTCTTT.

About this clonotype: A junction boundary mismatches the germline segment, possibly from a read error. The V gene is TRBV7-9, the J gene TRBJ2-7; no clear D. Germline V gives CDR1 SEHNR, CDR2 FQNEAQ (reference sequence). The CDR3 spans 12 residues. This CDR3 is CVSSPTSYEQYF. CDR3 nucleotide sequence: TGTGTCAGCAGTCCGACCTCCTACGAGCAGTACTTC.

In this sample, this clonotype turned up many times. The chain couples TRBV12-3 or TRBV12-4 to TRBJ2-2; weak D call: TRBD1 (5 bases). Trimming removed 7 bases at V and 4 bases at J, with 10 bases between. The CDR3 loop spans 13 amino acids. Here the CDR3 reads CASTRQGTGELFF. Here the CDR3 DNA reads TGTGCCAGCACCCGTCAGGGCACCGGGGAGCTGTTTTTT.

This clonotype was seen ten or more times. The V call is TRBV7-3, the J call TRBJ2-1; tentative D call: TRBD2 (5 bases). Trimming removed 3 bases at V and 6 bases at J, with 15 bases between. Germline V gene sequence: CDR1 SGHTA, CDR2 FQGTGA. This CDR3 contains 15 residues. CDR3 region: CASSLTSVASNEQFF. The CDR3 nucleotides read TGTGCCAGCAGCTTGACGTCCGTAGCGAGCAATGAGCAGTTCTTC.